The next 5 T cell receptor beta chains were all read from a single sample in a study of blood T cells in healthy people across ages. A second PCR, run for roughly 7 to 11 cycles, used a sample-barcoded 5' primer plus a J-beta primer mix. Using its own MiXCR run on the 5' RACE reads, TCRdb lists one record per CDR3 protein. The data show about 1,400,000 distinct CDR3 sequences, with roughly 64% seen just once and over 6.5% held by the top ten. Sample: blood. Receptors were obtained from a man aged 18 to 29 in good health.

The chain is built from TRBV5-5 and TRBJ2-7; D call uncertain. This CDR3 is 17 amino acids long. The germline V gene encodes CDR1 SGHKS and CDR2 YYEKEE (reference sequence). V dropped 0 bases and J dropped 3 bases, with 19 bases sitting between them. DNA for the CDR3: TGTGCCAGCAGCTTGGTATCGAGTGGGTCAATCCTCTACGAGCAGTACTTC. Its protein product is CASSLVSSGSILYEQYF. The variable domain in full, with the rest retrieved from reference TRBV5-5 and TRBJ2-7, is DAGVTQSPTHLIKTRGQQVTLRCSPISGHKSVSWYQQVLGQGPQFIFQYYEKEERGRGNFPDRFSARQFPNYSSELNVNALLLGDSALYLCASSLVSSGSILYEQYFGPGTRLTVT.

This chain uses TRBV4-1 with TRBJ2-4; D ambiguous. The J call may not be correct, given that the DNA end is closer to TRBJ2-5. Per the germline V gene, CDR1 is MGHRA and CDR2 is YSYEKL. This CDR3 contains 16 residues. This chain's CDR3 is CASSQELGVYRETQYF. In DNA form, the CDR3 reads TGCGCCAGCAGCCAAGAACTTGGGGTTTATAGGGAGACCCAGTACTTC.

This clonotype has only a few counts. V is TRBV3-1 and J is TRBJ1-4, with 7 bases aligning to TRBD1. Germline V gene lookup returns CDR1 LGHDT and CDR2 YNNKEL (reference sequence). The CDR3 runs to 16 residues. The junction had 6 bases not matched to a gene; V was cut back by 0 bases and J by 5 bases. The CDR3 sequence: CASSQDRQGGNEKLFF. The CDR3, as DNA: TGTGCCAGCAGCCAAGATCGCCAGGGGGGGAATGAAAAACTGTTTTTT.

The genes are TRBV10-3 and TRBJ2-3, with unresolved D. The CDR3 runs 17 residues. Germline CDR1 and CDR2: ENHRY and SYGVKD. The germline V and J ends were trimmed by 3 bases and 2 bases, with 18 bases remaining between them. Written as DNA, the CDR3 is TGTGCCATCAGTGACCTACTCGGGTCGGCCAACACAGATACGCAGTATTTT. This sequence encodes CAISDLLGSANTDTQYF.

The V and J genes are TRBV27 and TRBJ2-7; 9 bases match TRBD1. The CDR3 has 12 residues. CDR1 MNHEY and CDR2 SMNVEV come from the germline V gene (reference sequence). V was pared by 11 bases and J by 2 bases, with 4 bases of the junction left unmatched. CDR3 residues: CAGQGSPYEQYF. DNA of the CDR3: TGTGCCGGACAGGGGTCCCCCTACGAGCAGTACTTC.